Listed below are T cell receptor beta chains from one sample, sequenced in a study of T cells after yellow fever vaccination. MiXCR, applied by TCRdb to the 5' RACE reads, yields one record per CDR3 protein. The sample has some 500,000 distinct CDR3 sequences; around an eighth are singletons. This specimen consisted of PBMCs, obtained on the day of the yellow fever booster vaccination. Receptors were obtained from a man under 40 who received the YFV17D yellow fever vaccine. Both conserved end residues are part of each CDR3. Fields, in order: D gene, V gene, CDR3 length, J gene, clone size, CDR3 protein, CDR3 DNA. D genes are given only for firm matches. Not every row has a clone size; where given, it reads once, few, many or a size class.

NA	TRBV5-1	15	TRBJ1-1	few	CASSFGNGGDTEAFF	TGCGCCAGCAGTTTTGGTAATGGGGGCGACACTGAAGCTTTCTTT
NA	TRBV20-1	12	TRBJ1-2	few	CSAKTDNYGYTF	TGCAGTGCTAAGACAGATAACTATGGCTACACCTTC
TRBD2	TRBV5-5	16	TRBJ2-1	few	CASSLEGTSGIGEQFF	TGTGCCAGCAGCTTGGAGGGGACTAGCGGGATTGGTGAGCAGTTCTTC
TRBD1	TRBV5-6	17	TRBJ2-2	NA	CASSFTRDSKNTGELFF	TGTGCCAGCAGCTTCACCCGGGACAGCAAGAACACCGGGGAGCTGTTTTTT
NA	TRBV6-4	15	TRBJ2-1	NA	CASSVDPWGNNEQFF	TGTGCCAGCAGCGTTGACCCTTGGGGGAACAATGAGCAGTTCTTC
NA	TRBV20-1	13	TRBJ1-6	few	CSARDLPNSPLHF	TGCAGTGCTAGAGACCTCCCTAATTCACCCCTCCACTTT
NA	TRBV5-1	11	TRBJ2-1	many	CASSTRNEQFF	TGCGCCAGCAGCACCCGGAATGAGCAGTTCTTC
NA	TRBV9	17	TRBJ2-1	few	CASSFSLGTGVYNEQFF	TGTGCCAGCAGCTTCTCTTTGGGGACTGGGGTTTACAATGAGCAGTTCTTC
NA	TRBV28	13	TRBJ2-5	few	CASSGHPQETQYF	TGTGCCAGCTCGGGACACCCACAAGAGACCCAGTACTTC
TRBD2	TRBV11-2	18	TRBJ2-1	NA	CASSLDGLAGEGYNEQFF	TGTGCCAGCAGCTTAGACGGACTAGCGGGAGAAGGGTACAATGAGCAGTTCTTC
NA	TRBV28	13	TRBJ1-5	NA	CASSNWQDQPQHF	TGTGCCAGCAGTAATTGGCAGGATCAGCCCCAGCATTTT
NA	TRBV7-8	13	TRBJ2-1	NA	CASSFDRQYEQFF	TGTGCCAGCAGCTTCGACAGGCAGTATGAGCAGTTCTTC
NA	TRBV6-1	13	TRBJ2-2	NA	CASRRQTTGELFF	TGTGCCAGCAGGCGACAGACTACCGGGGAGCTGTTTTTT
NA	TRBV7-2	13	TRBJ2-1	NA	CASSLDPGGEQFF	TGTGCCAGCAGCTTAGACCCAGGAGGCGAGCAGTTCTTC
NA	TRBV15	14	TRBJ1-5	NA	CATSRRQAGQPQHF	TGTGCCACCAGCAGGAGACAGGCTGGACAGCCCCAGCATTTT
NA	TRBV7-8	15	TRBJ2-7	few	CASSLGLVSGSEQYF	TGTGCCAGCAGCTTAGGACTAGTATCCGGATCCGAGCAGTACTTC
NA	TRBV10-3	14	TRBJ1-5	NA	CAISVDAGFRPQHF	TGTGCCATCAGTGTGGACGCAGGGTTTCGGCCCCAGCATTTT
TRBD2	TRBV5-4	15	TRBJ2-1	NA	CASSPRGRANNEQFF	TGTGCCAGCAGCCCTCGCGGGAGAGCAAACAATGAGCAGTTCTTC
TRBD2	TRBV5-1	14	TRBJ2-1	NA	CASIDGRGNNEQFF	TGCGCCAGCATCGACGGGAGGGGTAACAATGAGCAGTTCTTC
TRBD1	TRBV5-1	14	TRBJ1-1	few	CASSNTGGYTEAFF	TGCGCCAGCAGTAATACAGGGGGTTACACTGAAGCTTTCTTT
NA	TRBV29-1	14	TRBJ2-5	few	CSVARGLSQETQYF	TGCAGCGTTGCCCGAGGGCTATCTCAAGAGACCCAGTACTTC
NA	TRBV12-3/TRBV12-4	14	TRBJ2-7	few	CASLKGAGSYEQYF	TGTGCCAGCCTAAAGGGCGCCGGCTCCTACGAGCAGTACTTC
TRBD2	TRBV10-3	16	TRBJ2-7	few	CAISESRLADSYEQYF	TGTGCCATCAGTGAGTCGAGGCTAGCGGATTCCTACGAGCAGTACTTC
NA	TRBV18	13	TRBJ2-1	many	CASSPDGGISQFF	TGTGCCAGCTCACCCGACGGGGGAATATCGCAGTTCTTC
NA	TRBV29-1	13	TRBJ2-7	NA	CSVARGAHYEQYF	TGCAGCGTTGCTCGGGGGGCCCACTACGAGCAGTACTTC
NA	TRBV6-5	12	TRBJ2-7	NA	CATQTEFYEQYF	TGTGCCACCCAGACAGAATTCTACGAGCAGTACTTC
NA	TRBV5-1	9	TRBJ2-5	few	CASLETQYF	TGCGCCAGTCTGGAGACCCAGTACTTC
TRBD2	TRBV11-2	18	TRBJ2-7	NA	CASSLRGTSGRSSYEQYF	TGTGCCAGCAGCCTGAGGGGGACTAGCGGAAGAAGCTCCTACGAGCAGTACTTC
NA	TRBV6-2/TRBV6-3	14	TRBJ1-5	few	CASSYSSSNQPQHF	TGTGCCAGCAGTTACTCTTCGAGCAATCAGCCCCAGCATTTT
NA	TRBV11-2	15	TRBJ2-2	NA	CASSLARLDTGELFF	TGTGCCAGCAGCTTAGCCCGGCTAGATACCGGGGAGCTGTTTTTT
NA	TRBV9	16	TRBJ2-3	NA	CASSVQDPWGTDTQYF	TGTGCCAGCAGCGTACAGGATCCTTGGGGCACAGATACGCAGTATTTT
NA	TRBV20-1	12	TRBJ1-5	few	CSVTDENQPQHF	TGCAGTGTTACGGATGAAAATCAGCCCCAGCATTTT
NA	TRBV11-2	12	TRBJ1-4	NA	CASSLGPEKLFF	TGTGCCAGCAGCTTAGGTCCTGAAAAACTGTTTTTT
NA	TRBV24-1	15	TRBJ2-7	few	CATSDTAGASYEQYF	TGTGCCACCAGTGATACGGCAGGGGCGTCCTACGAGCAGTACTTC
TRBD1	TRBV5-1	14	TRBJ2-7	few	CASSLGQGDDEQYF	TGCGCCAGCAGCCTGGGACAGGGAGACGACGAGCAGTACTTC
TRBD1	TRBV6-5	16	TRBJ2-3	few	CASSFPRDSTTDTQYF	TGTGCCAGCAGTTTCCCCCGGGACAGCACCACAGATACGCAGTATTTT
NA	TRBV20-1	12	TRBJ2-3	few	CSAQPSRHTQYF	TGCAGTGCTCAGCCATCGAGGCATACGCAGTATTTT
NA	TRBV29-1	13	TRBJ2-7	few	CSVDAGGNYEQYF	TGCAGCGTAGACGCGGGCGGGAACTACGAGCAGTACTTC
NA	TRBV7-8	15	TRBJ2-7	few	CASSSPPGGIYEQYF	TGTGCCAGCAGCTCGCCCCCCGGGGGTATCTACGAGCAGTACTTC
NA	TRBV20-1	15	TRBJ1-5	few	CSAIPGTGGNQPQHF	TGCAGTGCGATACCGGGGACTGGAGGCAATCAGCCCCAGCATTTT
NA	TRBV12-3/TRBV12-4	12	TRBJ2-4	NA	CASSRELNIQYF	TGTGCCAGCAGCCGGGAGCTAAACATTCAGTACTTC
NA	TRBV20-1	14	TRBJ2-3	NA	CSARGVAGQATQYF	TGCAGTGCCCGGGGTGTCGCGGGCCAAGCTACGCAGTATTTT
TRBD2	TRBV5-1	17	TRBJ2-3	few	CASSLRLAELGTDTQYF	TGCGCCAGCAGCTTGAGACTAGCGGAGCTCGGAACAGATACGCAGTATTTT